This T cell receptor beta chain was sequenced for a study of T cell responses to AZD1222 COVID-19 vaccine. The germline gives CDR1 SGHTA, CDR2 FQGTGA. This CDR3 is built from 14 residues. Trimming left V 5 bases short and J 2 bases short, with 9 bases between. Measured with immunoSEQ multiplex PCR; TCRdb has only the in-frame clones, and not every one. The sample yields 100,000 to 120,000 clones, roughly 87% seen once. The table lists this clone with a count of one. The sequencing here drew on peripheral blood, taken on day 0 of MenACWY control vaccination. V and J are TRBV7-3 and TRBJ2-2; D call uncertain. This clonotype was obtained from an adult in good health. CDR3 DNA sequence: TGTGCCAGCAGCCCGAATCGCAACACCGGGGAGCTGTTTTTT. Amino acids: CASSPNRNTGELFF.